This T cell receptor (beta chain) was obtained from a study of T cells in localized non-small cell lung cancer. Germline CDR1 is MDHEN and CDR2 is SYDVKM. The CDR3 spans 14 residues. Clones were sequenced by immunoSEQ multiplex PCR, and TCRdb holds only the in-frame ones, with some missing. The sample contains nearly 40,000 clones, more than 85% of which appear only once. A remark on this clone: Antigen unknown.

Study-level findings and limits: Greater blood T cell density accompanied longer overall survival. Uninvolved neighboring lung showed the greatest T cell clonality, exceeding tumor.

Material: peripheral blood, obtained before any cancer treatment. The chain has TRBV28 and TRBJ2-5; D call uncertain. The end of the DNA is better explained by TRBJ2-7, so the J call may be wrong. The clonotype originates from a man aged 18 to 50 with stage I lung adenocarcinoma. CDR3 sequence reads: CASSLGGISYEQYF. The CDR3 bases are TGTGCCAGCAGTTTAGGCGGTATCAGCTACGAGCAGTACTTC.